This T cell receptor (beta chain) derives from a study of Graves' ophthalmopathy and Graves' hyperthyroidism. RNA transcripts yielded amplified TCR beta CDR3 regions. First-round RT-PCR relied on HTBI primers, and a second-round multiplex PCR came next. Using its own MiXCR run on the multiplex PCR reads, TCRdb lists one record per CDR3 protein. This sample has about 400,000 distinct CDR3 sequences; 15% to 20% occur once, and the top ten carry 1.6%. The CDR3 totals 11 residues. V shed 4 bases and J shed 6 bases, with 6 bases lying between them. In germline, CDR1 is SGHTA, CDR2 FQGNSA. Presentation of ophthalmopathy in the donors involved moderate-to-severe activity, CAS ≥3, NOSPECS ≥4 and a duration under 3 months. Isolation of PBMCs was performed using over 9.5 ml of fresh peripheral blood. Many counts were recorded for this clonotype. Its antigen is not identified. Study results and caveats: Most expanded thyroid clonotypes above 0.001 frequency also appeared in blood.

The TCR was taken from a woman aged 18-35 years with Graves' ophthalmopathy. This chain joins TRBV7-2 and TRBJ1-2; no definite D call. Source material: peripheral blood. The CDR3 region has the DNA TGTGCCAGCAGCTCCAGAGATGGCTACACCTTC. Its protein is CASSSRDGYTF.